This T cell receptor (beta chain) was sequenced for a study of CD8+ T cells in alopecia areata. Alopecia areata patients gave lesional scalp punch biopsies and peripheral blood samples. Cell sorting was applied to PBMCs, and CD4+ and CD8+ T cells were collected. General study points: Sharing of TCRs across patients appeared less clear than in mice, possibly for HLA-related reasons. The study found higher clonality in lesional than normal scalp, especially in alopecia totalis/universalis.

Of note for this clone: No antigen is known for it.

RNA, once extracted, was reverse transcribed into cDNA for use as the sequencing template. The data were produced by immunoSEQ multiplex PCR, yet TCRdb's version contains in-frame clones alone and is incomplete. This sample carries 95,000 to 150,000 clones, about 50% of them seen once, and the ten largest clones take approximately 10%. The V gene's germline CDR1 is MGHRA and CDR2 YSYEKL. The CDR3 covers 14 residues. The V gene lost 0 bases and the J gene lost 2 bases, with 8 bases spanning the gap. The source material was NKG2D-low CD8+ T cells sorted from blood. This sequence was found in a human donor with alopecia areata. This chain joins TRBV4-1 and TRBJ2-7, with D possibly TRBD1 on 5 matching bases. The DNA for the CDR3 is TGCGCCAGCAGCCAAGATCAGGACACCTACGAGCAGTACTTC. Translation gives CASSQDQDTYEQYF.